This passage covers 19 T cell receptor beta chains from one sample sequenced in a study of CD8 T cells in Susac syndrome. cDNA came from approximately 0.5 to 1 ug RNA primed by random hexamers. One entry per CDR3 protein, called by TCRdb with MiXCR from the immunoSEQ multiplex PCR reads. The sample carries roughly 140,000 distinct CDR3 sequences, 95% recorded once. Sequencing was done on a sample of CD4+ T cells from PBMCs. The receptors were gathered from a human donor with Susac syndrome.

The rearrangement joins TRBV20-1 to TRBJ1-5, with a tentative D call TRBD1 (5 bases). Germline V gene data show CDR1 as DFQATT and CDR2 as SNEGSKA (reference sequence). Trimming cost V 3 bases and J 5 bases, with 14 bases left between them. The CDR3 runs to 14 residues. CDR3 DNA: TGCAGTGCTAGCCAGGGTAAGGGTGATCAGCCCCAGCATTTT. It is translated as CSASQGKGDQPQHF.

The chain recombines TRBV11-2 with TRBJ2-5; a possible D gene is TRBD2 (5 bases). CDR3 length: 13 residues. V shed 8 bases and J shed 7 bases, with 17 bases lying between them. Looked up from germline, CDR1 is SGHAT and CDR2 is FQNNGV. CDR3 protein: CASERTDSGTQYF. The CDR3 nucleotides read TGTGCCAGCGAGCGGACGGATTCAGGGACCCAGTACTTC.

The V gene is TRBV29-1, the J gene TRBJ1-1, with D possibly TRBD1 on 5 matching bases. Between the trimmed V and J ends, which lost 6 bases and 0 bases, there was a span of 11 bases. The CDR3 has 13 residues. Germline CDR1 is SQVTM and CDR2 is ANQGSEA. CDR3 protein: CSVSGLMNTEAFF. CDR3 nucleotide sequence: TGCAGCGTCTCGGGACTCATGAACACTGAAGCTTTCTTT.

The chain employs TRBV2 and TRBJ2-3, with D tentatively TRBD2 (6 bases). Per the germline V gene, CDR1 is SNHLY and CDR2 is FYNNEI. The CDR3 extends over 12 amino acids. Trimming cost V 6 bases and J 9 bases, with 13 bases left between them. CDR3 DNA: TGTGCCAGCAGACCCGGGACTGCAACGCAGTATTTT. Residues: CASRPGTATQYF.

The J gene is TRBJ1-2, the V gene TRBV5-1; D call uncertain. This CDR3 has 14 amino acids. The germline CDR1 and CDR2 sequences are SGHRS and YFSETQ. Trimming removed 0 bases at V and 2 bases at J, with 8 bases between. The CDR3 nucleotides read TGCGCCAGCAGCTTGGCTGAAGGGAACTATGGCTACACCTTC. Protein: CASSLAEGNYGYTF.

The genes are TRBV6-5 and TRBJ1-4; 8 positions match TRBD1. The germline gives CDR1 MNHEY, CDR2 SVGAGI. The length of the CDR3 is 12 residues. J was trimmed by 7 bases and V by 7 bases; bases with no gene match: 2. CDR3 sequence (DNA): TGTGCCAGCACCACAGGGGGTGAAAAACTGTTTTTT. This codes for CASTTGGEKLFF.

The genes are TRBV20-1 and TRBJ2-3, with D possibly being TRBD1 or TRBD2 (5 bases each). The length of the CDR3 is 14 residues. V was cut by 6 bases and J by 2 bases, with 15 bases left in between. Germline V gene lookup returns CDR1 DFQATT and CDR2 SNEGSKA (reference sequence). The CDR3 loop reads CSAIRDPFTDTQYF. The CDR3 DNA reads as TGCAGTGCCATCCGGGACCCTTTCACAGATACGCAGTATTTT.

This chain's CDR3 is CSVVSSGTEAFF. CDR3 bases: TGCAGCGTTGTAAGTAGCGGCACTGAAGCTTTCTTT. The chain combines TRBV29-1 with TRBJ1-1; D unresolved. Germline lookup yields CDR1 SQVTM and CDR2 ANQGSEA. With 4 bases removed from V and 4 bases from J, the gap between germline ends came to 10 bases. This CDR3 is 12 amino acids long.

This chain links TRBV6-1 with TRBJ1-2; D remains ambiguous. Germline CDR1 reads MNHNS; CDR2 reads SASEGT. This CDR3 contains 12 residues. The V end was cut by 8 bases, the J end by 4 bases, with 11 bases between. The CDR3 reads CASGRRIYGYTF. The CDR3 nucleotides are TGTGCCAGCGGGCGGCGGATCTATGGCTACACCTTC.

This chain connects TRBV9 to TRBJ2-3; 10 nucleotides align to TRBD2. Per germline, CDR1 SGDLS and CDR2 YYNGEE. The V and J ends lost 4 bases and 5 bases, in that order; junction bases with no gene match: 10. The CDR3 has 16 residues. This CDR3 reads CASSPRKSGGGDTQYF. The CDR3 nucleotides are TGTGCCAGCAGCCCCCGAAAAAGCGGGGGGGGAGATACGCAGTATTTT.

The chain employs TRBV2 and TRBJ2-7; D is perhaps TRBD2 (5 bases). Trimming stripped 8 bases from V and 7 bases from J, with 18 bases between. The CDR3 is made up of 13 amino acids. Germline-derived CDR1 and CDR2 are SNHLY and FYNNEI. The CDR3 DNA sequence: TGTGCCAGCCTACGGGGAGTCAGAGGAGAGCAGTACTTC. Translation: CASLRGVRGEQYF.

The chain is built from TRBV7-6 and TRBJ2-7; D remains unclear. This CDR3 is built from 15 residues. Trimming took off 0 bases at V and 3 bases at J, with 12 bases between the two ends. Germline loops: CDR1 SGHVS, CDR2 FNYEAQ. CDR3 protein: CASSLAVGRNYEQYF. CDR3 coding DNA: TGTGCCAGCAGCTTAGCGGTTGGCAGGAACTACGAGCAGTACTTC.

V and J are TRBV3-1 and TRBJ1-2; possible D gene TRBD1, 5 bases. Trimming removed 2 bases at V and 5 bases at J, with 12 bases between. Germline V gene sequence: CDR1 LGHDT, CDR2 YNNKEL (reference sequence). CDR3 length: 14 residues. CDR3 sequence (DNA): TGTGCCAGCAGCCAATCAGGGCCCCGGTATGGCTACACCTTC. Its translation is CASSQSGPRYGYTF. The variable domain in full, with the rest retrieved from reference TRBV3-1 and TRBJ1-2, is DTAVSQTPKYLVTQMGNDKSIKCEQNLGHDTMYWYKQDSKKFLKIMFSYNNKELIINETVPNRFSPKSPDKAHLNLHINSLELGDSAVYFCASSQSGPRYGYTFGSGTRLTVV.

This chain joins TRBV3-1 and TRBJ1-6; possibly TRBD1 for D (5 bases). The CDR3 is 14 amino acids. Trimming cost V 0 bases and J 10 bases, with 10 bases left between them. CDR1 is LGHDT and CDR2 is YNNKEL in the germline V gene (reference sequence). CDR3 protein: CASSQDQGGSPLHF. The CDR3 region has the DNA TGTGCCAGCAGCCAAGATCAGGGTGGCTCACCCCTCCACTTT.

This clonotype came up once. The gene calls are TRBV7-9 and TRBJ2-2; D is possibly TRBD2 (8 bases). Germline-derived CDR1 and CDR2 are SEHNR and FQNEAQ (reference sequence). Trimming shortened V by 7 bases and J by 5 bases, and 20 bases separated the two germline ends. The CDR3 totals 16 residues. CDR3 nucleotides: TGTGCCAGCACCCAGCGGGGGACAGTCCAAACCGGGGAGCTGTTTTTT. Translation gives CASTQRGTVQTGELFF.

The gene calls are TRBV14 and TRBJ2-3; 8 positions match TRBD2. The J segment lost 10 bases and the V segment lost 3 bases, leaving 15 bases of the junction unmatched. The germline gives CDR1 SGHDN, CDR2 FVKESK. The CDR3 is made up of 16 amino acids. CDR3 region: CASSQLAGGLGGSQYF. In DNA, the CDR3 is TGTGCCAGCAGCCAGCTGGCGGGGGGCCTCGGCGGGTCGCAGTATTTT.

The chain combines TRBV18 with TRBJ1-5; 7 bases match TRBD1. Germline V lookup: CDR1 KGHSH, CDR2 LQKENI. The CDR3 length is 15 residues. The junction had 5 bases not matched to a gene; V was cut back by 6 bases and J by 0 bases. Written as DNA, the CDR3 is TGTGCCAGCTCGCGGACAGGCGTTAGCAATCAGCCCCAGCATTTT. It specifies CASSRTGVSNQPQHF.

The genes are TRBV6-1 and TRBJ1-1, with unresolved D. CDR1 is MNHNS and CDR2 is SASEGT in the germline V gene. The length of the CDR3 is 14 residues. The V end was cut by 6 bases, the J end by 0 bases, with 11 bases between. This CDR3 is CASSQDGLNTEAFF. CDR3 DNA: TGTGCCAGCAGCCAAGATGGTTTGAACACTGAAGCTTTCTTT.

The genes are TRBV14 and TRBJ2-7; tentative D call: TRBD2 (6 bases). V was trimmed by 2 bases and J by 4 bases, leaving 9 bases between them. Per germline, CDR1 SGHDN and CDR2 FVKESK. This CDR3 is 13 amino acids long. The CDR3 loop reads CASSQKRGYEQYF. CDR3 coding DNA: TGTGCCAGCAGCCAAAAACGGGGGTACGAGCAGTACTTC.